Reported below is one T cell receptor beta chain. The sample belongs to a study of CD8 T cells in ankylosing spondylitis. TCRdb re-called the 5' RACE reads with MiXCR, one entry per CDR3 protein. The sample lists 250,000 to 350,000 distinct CDR3 sequences; over 15% were seen once. Trimming stripped 6 bases from V and 6 bases from J, with 15 bases between. Germline CDR1 MNHNS, CDR2 SASEGT. The CDR3 extends over 14 amino acids. The sequenced material came from blood, either unsorted or a sorted T cell fraction (not recorded which). This TCR was recovered from a male donor with ankylosing spondylitis or in good health (not recorded which). V is TRBV6-1 and J is TRBJ1-5; TRBD1 is a possible D gene (5 bases). CDR3 sequence (DNA): TGTGCCAGCAGGATGCAGGGAGAGCGTCAGCCCCAGCATTTT. Its translation: CASRMQGERQPQHF.